These T cell receptor beta chains were read from a single sample in a study of beta chain features in type 1 diabetes. The repertoire was sequenced with immunoSEQ multiplex PCR; TCRdb's copy has only in-frame clones and lacks some. This table holds 150,000 or so clones, 7.5% to 9.5% found once. Sequencing used central memory CD4+ T cells from blood. The receptors come from a woman between 18 and 30 years old in good health. Both conserved end residues are part of each CDR3. The D gene is left open where the match is weak. Rows may omit the clone size; those that give it use once, few, many or a size class.

j_call v_call clone_size d_call cdr3_aa cdr3_nt
TRBJ2-1 TRBV29-1 - - CSVDTYNEQFF TGCAGCGTTGATACTTACAATGAGCAGTTCTTC
TRBJ1-1 TRBV11-1 - - CASSVTSGLELQAFF TGTGCCAGCAGCGTCACGAGTGGATTGGAGCTGCAGGCTTTCTTT
TRBJ1-1 TRBV7-9 few - CASSSEGGGNTEAFF TGTGCCAGCAGCTCCGAGGGTGGAGGGAACACTGAAGCTTTCTTT
TRBJ1-1 TRBV29-1 - TRBD1 CSVQQGNEVNTEAFF TGCAGCGTCCAACAGGGGAATGAGGTAAACACTGAAGCTTTCTTT
TRBJ1-2 TRBV14 - TRBD1 CASSQDRSTYGYTF TGTGCCAGCAGCCAGGACAGGAGTACCTATGGCTACACCTTC
TRBJ2-3 TRBV7-8 - - CASSLYARRADTQYF TGTGCCAGCAGCTTATATGCCCGGAGGGCAGATACGCAGTATTTT
TRBJ2-1 TRBV7-9 few - CASSHMRASLLSYNEQFF TGTGCCAGCAGCCACATGAGAGCGTCCCTCCTCTCCTACAATGAGCAGTTCTTC
TRBJ2-7 TRBV30 few - CAWSGGLSYEQYF TGTGCCTGGAGTGGGGGGCTCTCCTACGAGCAGTACTTC
TRBJ2-7 TRBV2 few - CASSDVGGANSYEQYF TGTGCCAGCAGTGACGTGGGCGGGGCCAACTCCTACGAGCAGTACTTC
TRBJ1-5 TRBV6-6 few - CASRDRGTPSNQPQHF TGTGCCAGCAGGGATCGGGGAACCCCTAGCAATCAGCCCCAGCATTTT
TRBJ2-1 TRBV18 few - CASSPPSVNEQFF TGTGCCAGCTCACCACCGTCGGTAAATGAGCAGTTCTTC
TRBJ1-2 TRBV28 - - CASSLSGQNYGYTF TGTGCCAGCAGTTTATCTGGACAGAACTATGGCTACACCTTC
TRBJ2-7 TRBV7-6 - TRBD1 CASSLRGQRYEQYF TGTGCCAGCAGCTTAAGGGGACAGCGCTACGAGCAGTACTTC
TRBJ2-1 TRBV6-6 few TRBD2 CASSTPHVGAGEQFF TGTGCCAGCAGTACCCCACATGTTGGAGCGGGGGAGCAGTTCTTC
TRBJ1-2 TRBV5-1 - TRBD1 CASSLGVTGGRGYTF TGCGCCAGCAGCTTGGGGGTTACAGGGGGCCGTGGCTACACCTTC
TRBJ2-4 TRBV5-1 - TRBD1 CASSSGTGGPGGIQYF TGCGCCAGCAGCTCCGGGACAGGGGGCCCGGGGGGCATTCAGTACTTC
TRBJ2-7 TRBV5-4 - - CASSWSGLDEQYF TGTGCCAGCAGCTGGTCAGGGTTGGACGAGCAGTACTTC
TRBJ1-1 TRBV2 - - CASSNTEAFF TGTGCCAGCTCTAACACTGAAGCTTTCTTT
TRBJ1-1 TRBV4-1 few TRBD1 CASSHPAEQGATEAFF TGCGCCAGCAGCCACCCTGCGGAACAGGGGGCCACTGAAGCTTTCTTT
TRBJ1-1 TRBV11-2 - - CASSLAPGTEAFF TGTGCCAGCAGCTTAGCGCCGGGCACTGAAGCTTTCTTT
TRBJ1-2 TRBV2 few - CASSDQGAPYGYTF TGTGCCAGCAGTGACCAAGGGGCTCCCTATGGCTACACCTTC
TRBJ2-7 TRBV11-3 - - CASSQRRAPNEHEQYF TGTGCCAGCAGCCAGCGGCGAGCGCCGAACGAACACGAGCAGTACTTC
TRBJ1-5 TRBV7-2 - - CASSLTGHESPQHF TGTGCCAGCAGCCTGACGGGTCACGAGTCGCCCCAGCATTTT
TRBJ1-2 TRBV18 - - CASSPPQGLYGYTF TGTGCCAGCTCACCACCGCAGGGTCTCTATGGCTACACCTTC
TRBJ1-5 TRBV7-2 few - CASSSGDVRPQHF TGTGCCAGCAGCTCAGGGGACGTGAGGCCCCAGCATTTT
TRBJ2-5 TRBV2 - - CASSSTSFGIETQYF TGTGCCAGCAGTTCAACGAGTTTTGGTATAGAGACCCAGTACTTC
TRBJ2-7 TRBV18 - - CASSPPIGGSYEQYF TGTGCCAGCTCACCACCGATAGGAGGGTCCTACGAGCAGTACTTC
TRBJ1-1 TRBV6-5 few TRBD1 CASSYPWTGKEAFF TGTGCCAGCAGTTACCCTTGGACAGGAAAAGAAGCTTTCTTT
TRBJ2-3 TRBV5-4 - TRBD2 CASSSDWGLAGGFTDTQYF TGTGCCAGCAGCTCCGATTGGGGACTAGCGGGGGGTTTCACAGATACGCAGTATTTT
TRBJ1-2 TRBV29-1 few - CSVEVPPRNYGYTF TGCAGCGTTGAGGTGCCCCCACGGAACTATGGCTACACCTTC
TRBJ1-3 TRBV29-1 few - CSVEGHMGDGNTIYF TGCAGCGTTGAGGGGCACATGGGCGATGGAAACACCATATATTTT
TRBJ2-1 TRBV4-2 few TRBD1 CASSQPQTGGISYNEQFF TGTGCCAGCAGCCAACCCCAGACAGGGGGAATTTCCTACAATGAGCAGTTCTTC
TRBJ1-2 TRBV30 few - CAWSVRQQFYGYTF TGTGCCTGGAGTGTACGACAACAATTCTATGGCTACACCTTC
TRBJ2-3 TRBV5-1 few - CASSSRTAGTDTQYF TGCGCCAGCAGCTCAAGGACAGCCGGCACAGATACGCAGTATTTT
TRBJ1-1 TRBV30 - TRBD1 CAWRYGTGGLVAFF TGTGCCTGGAGGTACGGGACAGGAGGATTAGTGGCTTTCTTT
TRBJ1-2 TRBV2 - - CASSSTGTSYGYTF TGTGCCAGCAGTTCCACCGGGACAAGCTATGGCTACACCTTC
TRBJ1-3 TRBV7-8 few - CASSLEQFRSGNTIYF TGTGCCAGCAGCTTAGAACAGTTCCGCTCTGGAAACACCATATATTTT
TRBJ2-5 TRBV27 few TRBD1 CASSYTGGWETQYF TGTGCCAGCAGCTATACAGGGGGCTGGGAGACCCAGTACTTC
TRBJ2-1 TRBV7-2 few - CASSLAEYNEQFF TGTGCCAGCAGCCTAGCAGAGTACAATGAGCAGTTCTTC
TRBJ1-1 TRBV5-1 - TRBD1 CASSLGYGSGTGGTEAFF TGCGCCAGCAGCTTGGGGTACGGCTCGGGGACAGGGGGCACTGAAGCTTTCTTT